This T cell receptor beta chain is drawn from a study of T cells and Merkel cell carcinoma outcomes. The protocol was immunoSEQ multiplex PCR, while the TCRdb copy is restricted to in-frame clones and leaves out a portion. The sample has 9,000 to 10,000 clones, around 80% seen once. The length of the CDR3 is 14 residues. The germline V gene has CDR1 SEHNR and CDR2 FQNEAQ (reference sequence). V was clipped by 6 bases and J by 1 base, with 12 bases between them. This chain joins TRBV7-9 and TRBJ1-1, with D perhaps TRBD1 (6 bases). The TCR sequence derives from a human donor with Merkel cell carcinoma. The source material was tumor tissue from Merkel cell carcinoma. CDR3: CASSYDRKNTEAFF. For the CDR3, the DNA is TGTGCCAGCAGTTACGACAGGAAGAACACTGAAGCTTTCTTT.